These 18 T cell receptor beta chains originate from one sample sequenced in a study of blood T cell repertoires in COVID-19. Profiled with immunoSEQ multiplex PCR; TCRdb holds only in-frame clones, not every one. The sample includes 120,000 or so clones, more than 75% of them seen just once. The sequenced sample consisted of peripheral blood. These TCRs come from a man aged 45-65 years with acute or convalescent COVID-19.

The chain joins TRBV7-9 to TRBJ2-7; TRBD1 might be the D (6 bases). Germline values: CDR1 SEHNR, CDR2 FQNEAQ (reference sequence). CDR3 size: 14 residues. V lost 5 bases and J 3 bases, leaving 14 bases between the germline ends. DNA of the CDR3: TGTGCCAGCAGCGCACCGGGACACCTCTACGAGCAGTACTTC. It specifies CASSAPGHLYEQYF.

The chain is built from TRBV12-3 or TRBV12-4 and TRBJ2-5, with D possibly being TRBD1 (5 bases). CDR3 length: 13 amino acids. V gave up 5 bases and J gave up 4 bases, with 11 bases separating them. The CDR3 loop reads CASSPDSRETQYF. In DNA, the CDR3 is TGTGCCAGCAGTCCTGACAGTCGAGAGACCCAGTACTTC.

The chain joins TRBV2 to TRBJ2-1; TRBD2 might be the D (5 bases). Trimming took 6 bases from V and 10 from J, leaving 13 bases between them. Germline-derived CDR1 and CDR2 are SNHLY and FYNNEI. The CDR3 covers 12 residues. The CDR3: CASRTLPGEQFF. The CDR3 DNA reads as TGTGCCAGCAGGACCCTCCCGGGGGAGCAGTTCTTC.

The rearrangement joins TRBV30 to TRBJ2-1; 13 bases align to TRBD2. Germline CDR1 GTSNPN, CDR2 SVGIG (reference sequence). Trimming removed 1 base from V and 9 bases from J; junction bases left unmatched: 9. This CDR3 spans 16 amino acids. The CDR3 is CAWSDGLAGEGGEQFF. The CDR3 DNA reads TGTGCCTGGAGTGACGGACTAGCGGGAGAGGGGGGTGAGCAGTTCTTC.

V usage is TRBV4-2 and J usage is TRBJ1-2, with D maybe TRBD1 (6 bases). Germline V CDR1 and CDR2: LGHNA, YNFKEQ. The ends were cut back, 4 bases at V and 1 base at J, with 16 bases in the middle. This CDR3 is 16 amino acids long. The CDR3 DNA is TGTGCCAGCAGCCTCGGAGGGGGGGGGATTAACTATGGCTACACCTTC. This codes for CASSLGGGGINYGYTF.

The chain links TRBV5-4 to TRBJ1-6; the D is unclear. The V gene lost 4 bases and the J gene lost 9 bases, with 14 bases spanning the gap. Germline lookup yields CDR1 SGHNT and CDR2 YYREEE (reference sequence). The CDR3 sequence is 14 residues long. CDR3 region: CASSQSGVGSPLHF. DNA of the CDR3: TGTGCCAGCAGCCAATCCGGGGTAGGTTCACCCCTCCACTTT.

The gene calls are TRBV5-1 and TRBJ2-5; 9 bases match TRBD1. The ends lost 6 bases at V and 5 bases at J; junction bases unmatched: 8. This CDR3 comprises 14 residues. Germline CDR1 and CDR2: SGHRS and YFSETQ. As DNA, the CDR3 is TGCGCCAGCAACCCAACAGGGGGCCGGGAGACCCAGTACTTC. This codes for CASNPTGGRETQYF. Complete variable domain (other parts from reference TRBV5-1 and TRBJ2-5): KAGVTQTPRYLIKTRGQQVTLSCSPISGHRSVSWYQQTPGQGLQFLFEYFSETQRNKGNFPGRFSGRQFSNSRSEMNVSTLELGDSALYLCASNPTGGRETQYFGPGTRLLVL.

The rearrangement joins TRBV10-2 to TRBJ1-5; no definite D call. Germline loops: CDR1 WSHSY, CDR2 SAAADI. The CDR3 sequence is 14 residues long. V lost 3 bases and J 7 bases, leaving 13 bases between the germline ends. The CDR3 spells CASSDIGDEQPQHF. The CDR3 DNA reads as TGCGCCAGCAGTGACATCGGGGATGAACAGCCCCAGCATTTT.

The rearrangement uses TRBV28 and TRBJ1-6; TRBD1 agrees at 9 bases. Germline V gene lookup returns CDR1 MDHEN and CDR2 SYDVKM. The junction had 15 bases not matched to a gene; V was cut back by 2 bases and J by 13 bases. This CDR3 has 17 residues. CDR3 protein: CASSLTSGTGYNLPLHF. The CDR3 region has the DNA TGTGCCAGCAGTTTAACCTCCGGGACAGGGTACAATTTGCCCCTCCACTTT.

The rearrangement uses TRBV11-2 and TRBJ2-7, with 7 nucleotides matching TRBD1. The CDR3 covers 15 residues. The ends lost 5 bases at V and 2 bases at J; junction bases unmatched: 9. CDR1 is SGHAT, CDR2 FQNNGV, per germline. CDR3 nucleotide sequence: TGTGCCAGCAGCCTCGGGACAGCACAGACCTACGAGCAGTACTTC. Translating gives CASSLGTAQTYEQYF.

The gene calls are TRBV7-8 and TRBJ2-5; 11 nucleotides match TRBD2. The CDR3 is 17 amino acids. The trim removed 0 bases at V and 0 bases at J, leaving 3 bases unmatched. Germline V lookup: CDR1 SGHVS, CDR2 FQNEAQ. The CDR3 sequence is CASSLAPGLADQETQYF. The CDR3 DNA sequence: TGTGCCAGCAGCTTAGCCCCGGGACTAGCGGACCAAGAGACCCAGTACTTC.

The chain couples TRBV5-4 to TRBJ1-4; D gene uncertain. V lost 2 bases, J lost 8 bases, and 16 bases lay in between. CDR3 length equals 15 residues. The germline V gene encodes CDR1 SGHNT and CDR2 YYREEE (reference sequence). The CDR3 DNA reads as TGTGCCAGCAGCTTACTCGGTCCGGGAGAGGAAAAACTGTTTTTT. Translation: CASSLLGPGEEKLFF.

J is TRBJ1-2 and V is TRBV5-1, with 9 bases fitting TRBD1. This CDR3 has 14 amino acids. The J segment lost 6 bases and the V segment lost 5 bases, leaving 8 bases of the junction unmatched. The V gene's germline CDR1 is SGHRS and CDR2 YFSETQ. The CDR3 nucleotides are TGCGCCAGCAGACGGGACAGGGATTGGAATGGCTACACCTTC. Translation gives CASRRDRDWNGYTF.

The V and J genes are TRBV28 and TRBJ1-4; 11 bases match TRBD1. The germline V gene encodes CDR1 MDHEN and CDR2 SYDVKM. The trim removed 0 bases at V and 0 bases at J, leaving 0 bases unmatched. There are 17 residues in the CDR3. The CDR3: CASSLWGQGATNEKLFF. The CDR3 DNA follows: TGTGCCAGCAGTTTATGGGGACAGGGGGCAACTAATGAAAAACTGTTTTTT.

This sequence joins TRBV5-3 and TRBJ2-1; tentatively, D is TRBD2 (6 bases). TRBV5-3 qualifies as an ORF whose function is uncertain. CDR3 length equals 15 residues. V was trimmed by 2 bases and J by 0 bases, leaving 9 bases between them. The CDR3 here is CARSFTGSSYNEQFF. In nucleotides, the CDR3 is TGTGCCAGAAGCTTCACCGGGAGCTCCTACAATGAGCAGTTCTTC.

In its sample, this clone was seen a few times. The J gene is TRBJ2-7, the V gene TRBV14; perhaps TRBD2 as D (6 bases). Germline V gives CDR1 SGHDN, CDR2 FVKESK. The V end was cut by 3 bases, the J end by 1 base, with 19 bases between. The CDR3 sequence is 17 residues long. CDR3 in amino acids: CASSHMGFSGLSYEQYF. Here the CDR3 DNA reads TGTGCCAGCAGCCACATGGGGTTCAGCGGACTATCCTACGAGCAGTACTTC.

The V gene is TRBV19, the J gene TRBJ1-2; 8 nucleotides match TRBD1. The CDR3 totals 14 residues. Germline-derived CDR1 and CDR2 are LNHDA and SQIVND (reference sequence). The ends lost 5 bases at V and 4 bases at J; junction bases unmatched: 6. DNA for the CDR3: TGTGCCAGTAGTTTGGACAGGGACCTCTATGGCTACACCTTC. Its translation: CASSLDRDLYGYTF.

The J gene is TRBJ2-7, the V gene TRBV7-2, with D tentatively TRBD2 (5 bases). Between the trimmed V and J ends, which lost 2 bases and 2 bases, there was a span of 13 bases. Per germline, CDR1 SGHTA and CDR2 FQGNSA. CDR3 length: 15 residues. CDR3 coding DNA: TGTGCCAGCAGCTTAATTTCGGACTCCGCCTACGAGCAGTACTTC. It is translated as CASSLISDSAYEQYF.